These T cell receptor beta chains were read from a single sample in a study of CD8+ T cells in alopecia areata. Profiling relied on immunoSEQ multiplex PCR, and the TCRdb table lists in-frame clones only, not all of them. The data show more than 110,000 clones, with around three fifths seen just once and under 8% held by the top ten. Specimen: CD4+ T cells sorted from blood, collected at week 0. The receptors derive from a human donor with alopecia areata. The CDR3 runs from the conserved cysteine through the conserved F or W. A D gene is named only where the DNA matches it firmly. The size field is filled for only some rows; it gives once, few, many or a size class.

>TRBV11-2|.|.|TRBJ2-7
TGTGCCAGCAGCTCTCCTCTAACAGGAGTCTACGAGCAGTACTTC
CASSSPLTGVYEQYF
>TRBV5-1|.|few|TRBJ2-1
TGCGCCAGCAGCCCGGACAGAAGCTCCTACAATGAGCAGTTCTTC
CASSPDRSSYNEQFF
>TRBV5-6|TRBD1|.|TRBJ2-1
TGTGCCAGCAGCAACAGGGGGAGACCCTACAATGAGCAGTTCTTC
CASSNRGRPYNEQFF
>TRBV6-5|.|.|TRBJ1-1
TGTGCCAGCAGTTACCGCTCGAACACTGAAGCTTTCTTT
CASSYRSNTEAFF
>TRBV10-3|.|.|TRBJ1-2
TGTGCCATCAGCCCGGACAGCGGTCGTTCTATTGGTTCCACCTTC
CAISPDSGRSIGSTF
>TRBV29-1|TRBD1|.|TRBJ1-1
TGCAGCGTTGCCGACAGGGGGCTAGGTGAAGCTTTCTTT
CSVADRGLGEAFF
>TRBV7-2|TRBD2|.|TRBJ2-5
TGTGCCAGCAGCCCTTCGGGGGGGCAAGAGACCCAGTACTTC
CASSPSGGQETQYF
>TRBV18|TRBD1|.|TRBJ1-2
TGTGCCAGCTCACAGGGGACAGGGGGCGCCGGGCATGGCTACACCTTC
CASSQGTGGAGHGYTF
>TRBV1|.|.|TRBJ2-4
TGCACCAGCAGCCGGCAGAGTTTGGGATCAGCCAAAAACATTCAGTACTTC
CTSSRQSLGSAKNIQYF
>TRBV27|.|.|TRBJ1-6
TGTGCCAGCAGTTTCCGGCAGGATAATTCACCCCTCCACTTT
CASSFRQDNSPLHF
>TRBV7-6|TRBD1|.|TRBJ1-6
TGTGCCAGCAGCCCTCAGGGGGGACAATCACCCCTCCACTTT
CASSPQGGQSPLHF
>TRBV6-1|.|.|TRBJ1-1
TGTGCCAGCATCGGAGGGGTGAACACTGAAGCTTTCTTT
CASIGGVNTEAFF
>TRBV25-1|.|.|TRBJ1-3
TGTGCCAGCAGTGAAATGGAACGAGGAAACACCATATATTTT
CASSEMERGNTIYF
>TRBV7-8|.|few|TRBJ1-5
TGTGCCAGCAGCTTAGATACGGTCAATCAGCCCCAGCATTTT
CASSLDTVNQPQHF
>TRBV30|TRBD1|.|TRBJ2-5
TGTGCCTGGGAAGGACAGGGGCGAGAGACCCAGTACTTC
CAWEGQGRETQYF
>TRBV28|.|.|TRBJ1-1
TGTGCCAGCAGTGAAAGGACGAACACTGAAGCTTTCTTT
CASSERTNTEAFF
>TRBV30|.|once|TRBJ1-1
TGTGCCTGGAGTGTACTGGCGGGAGCTTTCTTT
CAWSVLAGAFF
>TRBV29-1|TRBD1|.|TRBJ1-1
TGCAGCGCGGGGACAGGGGGCGCAGCGAGCACTGAAGCTTTCTTT
CSAGTGGAASTEAFF
>TRBV10-3|.|.|TRBJ1-6
TGTGCCATCAGTGTTGAAAGGGTGTCACCCCTCCACTTT
CAISVERVSPLHF
>TRBV7-2|.|.|TRBJ2-2
TGTGCCAGCAGGCGGCTAGAGGGCACCGGGGAGCTGTTTTTT
CASRRLEGTGELFF
>TRBV5-6|.|.|TRBJ1-1
TGTGCCAGCAGCCCTCGGTATGGGGGAATGAACACTGAAGCTTTCTTT
CASSPRYGGMNTEAFF
>TRBV25-1|.|.|TRBJ2-1
TGTGCCAGCAGTGAATCTTACTCCTACAATGAGCAGTTCTTC
CASSESYSYNEQFF
>TRBV5-1|.|.|TRBJ1-2
TGCGCCAGCAGCTTGGTGGCGGCGCACTATGGCTACACCTTC
CASSLVAAHYGYTF